Listed below are T cell receptor beta chains from one sample, sequenced in a study of response to subunit inactivated influenza vaccine. In TCRdb, the RT-PCR reads were re-called with MiXCR into one record per CDR3 protein. Among around 520,000 distinct CDR3 sequences listed, less than 30% were seen once. The sequences come from CD4+ T cells sorted from PBMCs, collected about 5 days after vaccination. The receptors here all came from a man aged 50 to 60 who received an inactivated influenza vaccine. The CDR3 runs from the conserved cysteine through the conserved F or W. A D gene is named only where the DNA matches it firmly.

TRBD1	TRBV7-2	TRBJ2-2	CASSSGQALGELFF
.	TRBV12-3/TRBV12-4	TRBJ1-2	CASSPSGIYGYTF
.	TRBV7-2	TRBJ2-5	CASGSLRQETQYF
.	TRBV5-5	TRBJ2-2	CATHLGGLSTGELFF
TRBD1	TRBV7-9	TRBJ2-7	CASSSRQGASYEQYF
.	TRBV5-1	TRBJ2-7	CASSSATNYEQYF
TRBD1	TRBV19	TRBJ1-2	CASSIQGQPSAGGYTF
.	TRBV15	TRBJ2-3	CATSTSLSTDTQYF
.	TRBV2	TRBJ1-5	CASARGQPQHF
.	TRBV19	TRBJ2-7	CASSRGGKNEQYF
.	TRBV5-1	TRBJ2-7	CASSLGHGGSYEQYF
TRBD2	TRBV5-1	TRBJ2-7	CASSYTSGPYEQYF
TRBD1	TRBV3-1	TRBJ1-4	CASSQERGREKLFF
.	TRBV10-3	TRBJ2-1	CAISVGQNNEQFF
.	TRBV6-5	TRBJ2-7	CASSYYGEQYF
TRBD1	TRBV20-1	TRBJ1-1	CSARAWGQMNTEAFF
.	TRBV24-1	TRBJ2-1	CATSAYNEQFF
.	TRBV9	TRBJ2-1	CASSVGLPPSYNEQFF
.	TRBV20-1	TRBJ2-7	CSASIRQVSTYEQYF
.	TRBV11-1	TRBJ1-1	CASSPGLREAFF
.	TRBV18	TRBJ1-1	CASSPRPVRGANTEAFF
.	TRBV12-3/TRBV12-4	TRBJ2-3	CASSLAQGYTDTQYF
TRBD1	TRBV9	TRBJ1-1	CASSPIGQGDTEAFF
TRBD2	TRBV20-1	TRBJ2-7	CSASGGAYEQYF
.	TRBV12-3/TRBV12-4	TRBJ1-1	CASSSLRGALNTEAFF